This T cell receptor beta chain is from a study of CD8 T cells in ankylosing spondylitis. TCRdb fed the 5' RACE reads into MiXCR, producing one record per CDR3 protein. The table has approximately 260,000 distinct CDR3 sequences, over 15% seen once. This CDR3 is built from 14 residues. V lost 4 bases and J lost 4; bases outside the gene matches: 6. Germline CDR1 is DFQATT and CDR2 is SNEGSKA (reference sequence). In this sample, this clonotype turned up many times. Its antigen is not identified. Study observations and caveats: What appeared characteristic of ankylosing spondylitis blood was a TCR beta motif of several highly homologous variants. Within matched ankylosing spondylitis synovial fluid, disease-linked clones were reportedly significantly enriched.

The clonotype was recovered from a male donor with ankylosing spondylitis or in good health (not recorded which). The sample consisted of blood, either unsorted or a sorted T cell fraction (not recorded which). The genes are TRBV20-1 and TRBJ2-1; 8 bases fit TRBD2. The CDR3 is CSAINGRAYNEQFF. In DNA form, the CDR3 reads TGCAGTGCTATCAACGGGAGGGCGTACAATGAGCAGTTCTTC.